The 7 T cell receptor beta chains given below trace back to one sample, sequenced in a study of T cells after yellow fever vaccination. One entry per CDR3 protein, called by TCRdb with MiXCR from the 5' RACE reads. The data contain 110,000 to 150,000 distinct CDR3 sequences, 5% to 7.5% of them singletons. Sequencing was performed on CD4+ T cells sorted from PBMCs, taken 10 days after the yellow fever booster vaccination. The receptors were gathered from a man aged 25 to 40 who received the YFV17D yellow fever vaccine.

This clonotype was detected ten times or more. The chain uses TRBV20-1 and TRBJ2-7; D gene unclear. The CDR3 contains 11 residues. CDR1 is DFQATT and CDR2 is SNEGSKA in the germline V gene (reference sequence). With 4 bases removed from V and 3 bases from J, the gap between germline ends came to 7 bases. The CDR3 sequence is CSATRNYEQYF. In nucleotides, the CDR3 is TGCAGTGCTACGCGGAACTACGAGCAGTACTTC.

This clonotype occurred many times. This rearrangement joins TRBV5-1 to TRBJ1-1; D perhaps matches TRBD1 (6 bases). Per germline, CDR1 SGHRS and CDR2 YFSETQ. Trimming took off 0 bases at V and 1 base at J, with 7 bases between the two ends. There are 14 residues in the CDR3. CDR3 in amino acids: CASSLGGPNTEAFF. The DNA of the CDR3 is TGCGCCAGCAGCTTGGGGGGGCCGAACACTGAAGCTTTCTTT.

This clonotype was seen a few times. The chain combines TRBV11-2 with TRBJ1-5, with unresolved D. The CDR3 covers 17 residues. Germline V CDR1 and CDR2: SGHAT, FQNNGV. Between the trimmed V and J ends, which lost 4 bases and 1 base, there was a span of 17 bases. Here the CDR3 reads CASSSLVSGLSNQPQHF. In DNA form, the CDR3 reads TGTGCCAGCAGCTCGCTCGTTTCGGGGTTAAGCAATCAGCCCCAGCATTTT.

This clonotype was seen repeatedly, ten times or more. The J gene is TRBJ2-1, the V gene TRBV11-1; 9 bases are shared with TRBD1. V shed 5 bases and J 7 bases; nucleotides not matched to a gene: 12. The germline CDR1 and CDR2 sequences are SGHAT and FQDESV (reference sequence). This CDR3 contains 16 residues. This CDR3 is CASSTNFGQGSNEQFF. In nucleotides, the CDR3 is TGTGCCAGCAGCACAAATTTCGGACAGGGGTCGAATGAGCAGTTCTTC.

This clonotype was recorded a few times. The DNA for the CDR3 is TGTGCCAGCAGCCATCAGGGACAGGGAAATTCACCCCTCCACTTT. Encoded protein: CASSHQGQGNSPLHF. The chain employs TRBV3-1 and TRBJ1-6; 9 bases are shared with TRBD1. The CDR3 spans 15 residues. V dropped 3 bases and J dropped 7; count of bases not matched to a gene: 4. CDR1 and CDR2 from the germline V gene are LGHDT and YNNKEL (reference sequence).

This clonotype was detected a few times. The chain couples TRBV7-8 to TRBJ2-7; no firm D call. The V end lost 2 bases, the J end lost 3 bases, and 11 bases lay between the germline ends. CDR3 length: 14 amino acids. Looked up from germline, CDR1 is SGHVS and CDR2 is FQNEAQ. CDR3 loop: CASSLRGKNYEQYF. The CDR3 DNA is TGTGCCAGCAGCTTAAGAGGCAAGAACTACGAGCAGTACTTC.

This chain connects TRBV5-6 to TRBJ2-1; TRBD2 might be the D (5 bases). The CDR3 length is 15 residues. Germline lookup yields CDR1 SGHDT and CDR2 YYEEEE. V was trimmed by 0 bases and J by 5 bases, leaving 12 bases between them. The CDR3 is CASSLGVGRHNEQFF. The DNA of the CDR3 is TGTGCCAGCAGCTTGGGGGTGGGGAGACACAATGAGCAGTTCTTC.